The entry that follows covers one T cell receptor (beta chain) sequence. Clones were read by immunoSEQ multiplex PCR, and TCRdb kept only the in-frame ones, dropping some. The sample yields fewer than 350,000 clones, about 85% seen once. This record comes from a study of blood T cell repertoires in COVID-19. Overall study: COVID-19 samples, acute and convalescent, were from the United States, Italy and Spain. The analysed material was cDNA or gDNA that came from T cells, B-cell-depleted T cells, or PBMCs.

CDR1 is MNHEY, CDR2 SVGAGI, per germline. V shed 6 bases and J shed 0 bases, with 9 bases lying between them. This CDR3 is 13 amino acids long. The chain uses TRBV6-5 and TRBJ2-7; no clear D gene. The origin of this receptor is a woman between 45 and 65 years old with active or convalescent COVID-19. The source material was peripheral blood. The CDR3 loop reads CASSAVRSYEQYF. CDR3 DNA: TGTGCCAGCAGCGCAGTTCGCTCCTACGAGCAGTACTTC.